This entry describes one TCR beta chain. Its antigen specificity is not known. No qualities accompany the bases; no much larger clone lies one base away. The data stem from a study of Tregs in tolerant kidney transplant recipients (dated by TCRdb to between 2018 and 2020). Regarding the complete study: TCRbeta sequencing was used in the study to identify donor-specific regulatory T cells before combined kidney and bone marrow transplantation, and the identified cells were then tracked after transplant. TCRbeta repertoire sequencing was used in 3 healthy controls to compare several methods for expanding Tregs specific for an allogeneic donor. Study-level results and caveats: Biological reproducibility was not directly addressed, though technical replication error appeared minimal. The study was limited by small patient numbers, and the findings need validation in larger populations and under other immunosuppression protocols. Expanding Tregs with activated donor B cells appeared to identify the most biologically relevant and donor-specific TCRbeta repertoire.

For TCRbeta CDR3 sequencing, genomic DNA from the sorted cells was extracted using the QIAGEN DNeasy Blood and Tissue Kit. Through immunoSEQ, high-throughput TCRbeta CDR3 sequencing was done commercially, including PCR amplification with internal controls and bias correction. The authors processed their data as follows. Unique productive TCRbeta sequences were defined by CDR3 nucleotide sequence when primers matched and otherwise by CDR3 amino acid sequence together with Vbeta and Jbeta genes. As a correction for sorting error, sequences shared between sorted populations at a frequency ratio of 2:1 or less were discarded, and the remaining shared sequences were assigned to the higher population. Donor-reactive sequences were defined as at least 5-fold expanded in CFSE-low cells versus unstimulated cells, with frequency of at least 0.01% in CFSE-low cells. Jensen-Shannon divergence calculated on the top 100 TCRbeta sequences ranked by frequency was used to measure repertoire divergence. When a sample had multiple sequencing runs, each run was corrected for sorting error separately and the runs were then pooled. In TCRdb, the immuneACCESS table is reduced to in-frame sequences with V and J assigned. These tables do not hold every clone; where another copy was compared, an unresolved V gene accounts for under half, and the others remain unexplained. That table is the source of V, J and clone size, and D and trimming were worked out from the DNA. This sample comprises 35,000 to 55,000 clones, roughly nine tenths of them detected only once. The ten top clones hold about 0.63% of the sample.

Spanning cysteine to phenylalanine, the CDR3 consists of 16 amino acids. CDR3 DNA only is kept here, 48 bases in frame from base 1. From the germline V gene, CDR1 is SGHVS and CDR2 is FNYEAQ. V is pruned by 0 bases and J by 4 bases, leaving 0 bases of the junction without a gene match. Thawed PBMCs were FACS-sorted into unstimulated Tregs (CD4+CD25+CD127-), CD4+ non-Tregs (CD4+CD25-), CD4 cells and CD8 cells. Prior to Treg sorting, thawed PBMCs were rested overnight with roughly 210 IU/ml IL-2 at 37 degrees C. Blood from healthy controls was obtained either from healthy volunteers or as purchased buffy coats. Healthy control blood was processed to PBMCs with a Ficoll density gradient and then cryopreserved, whereas patient PBMCs were collected both before and after transplant.

This chain joins TRBV7-6 to TRBJ2-3; 14 nucleotides in the junction match TRBD2. This TCR derives from a human donor in good health. The sequencing sample was made of Tregs from blood. In nucleotide form, the sequence is TGTGCCAGCAGCTTAGCGGGACTAGCGGGAGCAGATACGCAGTATTTT. This encodes CASSLAGLAGADTQYF.